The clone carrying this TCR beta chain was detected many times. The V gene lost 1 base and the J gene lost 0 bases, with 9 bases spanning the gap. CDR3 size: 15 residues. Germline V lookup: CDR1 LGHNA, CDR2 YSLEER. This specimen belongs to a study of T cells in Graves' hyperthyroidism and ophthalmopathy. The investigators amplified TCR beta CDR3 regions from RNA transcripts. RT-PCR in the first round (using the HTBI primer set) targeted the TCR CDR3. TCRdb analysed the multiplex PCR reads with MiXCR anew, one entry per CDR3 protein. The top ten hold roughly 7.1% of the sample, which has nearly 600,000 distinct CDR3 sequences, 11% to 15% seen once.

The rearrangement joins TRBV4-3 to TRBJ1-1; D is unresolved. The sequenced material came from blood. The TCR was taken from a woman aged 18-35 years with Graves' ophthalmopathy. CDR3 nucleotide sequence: TGCGCCAGCAGCCAAGTTTCAGCAATGAACACTGAAGCTTTCTTT. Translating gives CASSQVSAMNTEAFF.